The 27 T cell receptor beta chains reported below all come from one sample, sequenced in a study of T cell repertoires in cytomegalovirus infection (dated by TCRdb to between 2018 and 2021). Sequencing used an Illumina HiSeq 1500. The raw public reads went through TCRdb reprocessing: fastp at Q25, MiXCR clone calling, in-frame beta chains kept. Each record represents a unique CDR3 protein, reported with the most common genes and DNA among its rows. The sample contains 310,000 or so distinct CDR3 sequences, roughly 25% of them found a single time. More than 11% of the sample is taken by the ten largest. The sequenced material came from PBMCs. The source is a human donor in good health (CMV status not recorded). Some clones in this sample may be carry-over from other donors' samples.

This chain joins TRBV5-1 and TRBJ2-5; D gene unclear. V lost 6 bases to trimming and J lost 1 base, with 13 bases between them. The CDR3 runs 14 residues. Germline CDR1 SGHRS, CDR2 YFSETQ. In DNA form, the CDR3 reads TGCGCCAGCACTCCGACGGGTGGCCAAGAGACCCAGTACTTC. Translating it yields CASTPTGGQETQYF. The complete variable domain, with remaining parts taken from reference TRBV5-1 and TRBJ2-5, reads KAGVTQTPRYLIKTRGQQVTLSCSPISGHRSVSWYQQTPGQGLQFLFEYFSETQRNKGNFPGRFSGRQFSNSRSEMNVSTLELGDSALYLCASTPTGGQETQYFGPGTRLLVL.

In this sample, this clonotype turned up a few times. The chain links TRBV20-1 to TRBJ2-7; 10 bases map to TRBD2. This CDR3 has 15 amino acids. After removal of 4 bases from V and 2 bases from J, the junction contained 8 bases not matched to a gene. Germline CDR1 DFQATT, CDR2 SNEGSKA (reference sequence). CDR3 bases: TGCAGTGCTACCCCTGGGCTAGCGGGAGCCTACGAGCAGTACTTC. Translating gives CSATPGLAGAYEQYF.

The rearrangement uses TRBV7-2 and TRBJ2-1; 11 bases align to TRBD2. The CDR3 is made up of 16 amino acids. The V gene's germline CDR1 is SGHTA and CDR2 FQGNSA. With 1 base clipped from V and 3 bases from J, the junction kept 2 bases outside the gene matches. In DNA, the CDR3 is TGTGCCAGCAGCTTAGTTACTAGCGGGAGCTACAATGAGCAGTTCTTC. It translates to CASSLVTSGSYNEQFF. Full variable domain (outside the CDR3, taken from reference TRBV7-2 and TRBJ2-1): GAGVSQSPSNKVTEKGKDVELRCDPISGHTALYWYRQSLGQGLEFLIYFQGNSAPDKSGLPSDRFSAERTGGSVSTLTIQRTQQEDSAVYLCASSLVTSGSYNEQFFGPGTRLTVL.

This clonotype has more than one count but fewer than ten. This rearrangement joins TRBV20-1 to TRBJ2-1, with TRBD2 matching over 9 bases. The CDR3 length is 15 residues. Trimming at V came to 0 bases and at J to 4 bases, leaving 4 bases not matched to a gene. CDR1 is DFQATT and CDR2 is SNEGSKA in the germline V gene (reference sequence). CDR3 amino acids: CSARDLTSGYNEQFF. The CDR3 nucleotides read TGCAGTGCTAGAGATTTAACTAGCGGGTACAATGAGCAGTTCTTC.

This clonotype was counted between two and nine times. The CDR3 region has the DNA TGCAGCGTTGTGGCCGTCTCCTACGAGCAGTACTTC. Protein: CSVVAVSYEQYF. The chain recombines TRBV29-1 with TRBJ2-7; D is unresolved. The CDR3 length is 12 residues. From germline, CDR1 is SQVTM and CDR2 ANQGSEA. V lost 4 bases and J lost 0, with 7 bases in between.

This clonotype was observed a handful of times. The J gene is TRBJ2-2, the V gene TRBV19; possibly TRBD1 for D (7 bases). This CDR3 is 18 amino acids long. From germline, CDR1 is LNHDA and CDR2 SQIVND (reference sequence). CDR3 sequence (DNA): TGTTCCTCGGGGGACCAAAAAGGACAGGCGACGAACACCGGGGAGCTGTTTTTT. Its protein product is CSSGDQKGQATNTGELFF.

This clonotype was counted a few times. The V call is TRBV24-1, the J call TRBJ2-2; 11 bases fit TRBD2. The ends lost 3 bases at V and 5 bases at J; junction bases unmatched: 4. CDR3 length: 16 residues. Germline V gene data show CDR1 as KGHDR and CDR2 as SFDVKD. Here the CDR3 reads CATSDPGTSGTGELFF. CDR3 sequence (DNA): TGTGCCACCAGTGATCCTGGGACTAGCGGAACCGGGGAGCTGTTTTTT.

The chain uses TRBV2 and TRBJ2-2, with D perhaps matching TRBD2 (6 bases). The germline CDR1 and CDR2 sequences are SNHLY and FYNNEI. This CDR3 contains 14 residues. V lost 7 bases to trimming and J lost 3 bases, with 12 bases between them. The CDR3 DNA sequence: TGTGCCAGCAATGGAGGGCGTGACACCGGGGAGCTGTTTTTT. Protein: CASNGGRDTGELFF.

V gene TRBV11-3 combines with J gene TRBJ1-1; TRBD1 might be the D (6 bases). The germline gives CDR1 SGHNT, CDR2 YENEEA. The CDR3 runs 14 residues. V lost 5 bases to trimming and J lost 5 bases, with 15 bases between them. This CDR3 reads CASSRGGGSTEAFF. In DNA, the CDR3 is TGTGCCAGCAGCCGGGGAGGGGGAAGTACTGAAGCTTTCTTT.

The rearrangement uses TRBV20-1 and TRBJ2-2, with 11 bases fitting TRBD2. V lost 2 bases to trimming and J lost 3 bases; unmatched junction nucleotides: 5. CDR3 length equals 16 residues. Germline loops: CDR1 DFQATT, CDR2 SNEGSKA (reference sequence). As DNA, the CDR3 is TGCAGTGCTAGACTCCTACTAGCGGGAGACACCGGGGAGCTGTTTTTT. Amino acid sequence: CSARLLLAGDTGELFF.

This chain connects TRBV9 to TRBJ1-2; the D is unclear. The V end was cut by 2 bases, the J end by 2 bases, with 10 bases between. Germline CDR1 and CDR2: SGDLS and YYNGEE. The CDR3 loop spans 14 amino acids. Here the CDR3 reads CASSVNSWNYGYTF. CDR3 nucleotides: TGTGCCAGCAGCGTCAATAGTTGGAACTATGGCTACACCTTC.

This clonotype was seen at least ten times. The chain combines TRBV7-2 with TRBJ2-5, with a possible D match to TRBD1 (5 bases). V dropped 1 base and J dropped 5 bases, with 8 bases sitting between them. Germline V CDR1 and CDR2: SGHTA, FQGNSA. CDR3 size: 13 residues. CDR3 sequence: CASSLVGVETQYF. The DNA of the CDR3 is TGTGCCAGCAGCTTAGTAGGGGTTGAGACCCAGTACTTC.

The chain couples TRBV14 to TRBJ2-1; D is unclear. Trimming took off 7 bases at V and 5 bases at J, with 15 bases between the two ends. This CDR3 is built from 14 residues. Germline V lookup: CDR1 SGHDN, CDR2 FVKESK. This chain's CDR3 is CASTPSPENNEQFF. The CDR3 DNA reads TGTGCCAGCACCCCAAGTCCCGAAAACAATGAGCAGTTCTTC.

This clonotype was seen at least ten times. The CDR3 coding sequence is TGTGCCAGCAGCCGCGGGACAGGGTACTACGAGCAGTACTTC. Its translation: CASSRGTGYYEQYF. The gene calls are TRBV7-9 and TRBJ2-7; 9 bases map to TRBD1. The V and J ends lost 5 bases and 3 bases, in that order; junction bases with no gene match: 5. The CDR3 is 14 residues long. Germline assignment: CDR1 SEHNR and CDR2 FQNEAQ (reference sequence).

This clonotype was seen a handful of times. The rearrangement joins TRBV7-9 to TRBJ2-7; the D gene is possibly TRBD1 (6 bases). Germline loops: CDR1 SEHNR, CDR2 FQNEAQ (reference sequence). The CDR3 is 14 residues long. Between the trimmed V and J ends, which lost 5 bases and 6 bases, there was a span of 17 bases. The CDR3 DNA follows: TGTGCCAGCAGCCCCGGGACACATTATAGCGAGCAGTACTTC. The encoded protein is CASSPGTHYSEQYF.

On this clonotype: An end of the junction differs from the germline gene, which may be a read error. The chain links TRBV4-1 to TRBJ2-7; D could derive from TRBD1 or TRBD2 (5 bases each). CDR1 is MGHRA, CDR2 YSYEKL, per germline. The CDR3 is 16 amino acids. The CDR3 here is CASSHIGIEGFAEKYF. In DNA form, the CDR3 reads TGCGCCAGCAGCCATATAGGGATAGAGGGGTTCGCCGAGAAGTACTTC.

The rearrangement joins TRBV2 to TRBJ1-3; D possibly corresponds to TRBD1 (5 bases). The CDR3 totals 15 residues. From germline, CDR1 is SNHLY and CDR2 FYNNEI. The V end was cut by 10 bases, the J end by 0 bases, with 16 bases between. This CDR3 reads CATYGRRGSGNTIYF. The CDR3 coding sequence is TGTGCCACCTATGGACGGAGGGGCTCTGGAAACACCATATATTTT.

This clonotype was picked up many times. This chain uses TRBV7-9 with TRBJ2-1, with 12 nucleotides matching TRBD1. The V gene's germline CDR1 is SEHNR and CDR2 FQNEAQ (reference sequence). The CDR3 has 16 residues. Germline trimming cut 5 bases from V and 7 bases from J; bases unmatched to any gene: 9. This chain's CDR3 is CASSPRGQGAGNEQFF. The CDR3 coding sequence is TGTGCCAGCAGCCCCCGGGGACAGGGGGCAGGGAATGAGCAGTTCTTC. The complete variable domain, with remaining parts taken from reference TRBV7-9 and TRBJ2-1, reads DTGVSQNPRHKITKRGQNVTFRCDPISEHNRLYWYRQTLGQGPEFLTYFQNEAQLEKSRLLSDRFSAERPKGSFSTLEIQRTEQGDSAMYLCASSPRGQGAGNEQFFGPGTRLTVL.

This clonotype was observed at least ten times. The chain joins TRBV7-2 to TRBJ1-6, with 7 bases matching TRBD1. The CDR3 loop spans 14 amino acids. Per the germline V gene, CDR1 is SGHTA and CDR2 is FQGNSA. J lost 8 bases, V lost 1 base, and 2 bases had no gene match. DNA of the CDR3: TGTGCCAGCAGCTTAGGGACAGGCCATTCACCCCTCCACTTT. It encodes CASSLGTGHSPLHF.

This clonotype turned up a few times. This chain's CDR3 is CAISEGPLFGEQFF. DNA for the CDR3: TGTGCCATCAGTGAGGGCCCCTTATTTGGAGAGCAGTTCTTC. This sequence joins TRBV10-3 and TRBJ2-1; D is unclear. Germline V gene sequence: CDR1 ENHRY, CDR2 SYGVKD. V lost 2 bases, J lost 10 bases, and 15 bases lay in between. The CDR3 runs to 14 residues.

This clonotype has a count of ten or more. The V and J genes are TRBV7-2 and TRBJ2-5, with D uncertain. Trimming took off 4 bases at V and 5 bases at J, with 8 bases between the two ends. The germline CDR1 and CDR2 sequences are SGHTA and FQGNSA. The CDR3 extends over 12 amino acids. As DNA, the CDR3 is TGTGCCAGCAGCTCCCCTTGGGAGACCCAGTACTTC. It specifies CASSSPWETQYF.

This clonotype was observed a few times. This sequence joins TRBV7-2 and TRBJ1-6; D unclear. Germline V gene sequence: CDR1 SGHTA, CDR2 FQGNSA. The CDR3 sequence is 16 residues long. The germline V and J ends were trimmed by 1 base and 5 bases, with 12 bases remaining between them. This chain's CDR3 is CASSLVSPRDNSPLHF. CDR3 in DNA: TGTGCCAGCAGCTTAGTCTCCCCCCGGGATAATTCACCCCTCCACTTT.

The chain couples TRBV5-1 to TRBJ2-7, with a tentative D call TRBD1 (5 bases). This CDR3 has 15 amino acids. Germline assignment: CDR1 SGHRS and CDR2 YFSETQ. V was clipped by 0 bases and J by 5 bases, with 15 bases between them. CDR3 DNA sequence: TGCGCCAGCAGCTTGGTTGCAGGGAATAGGAACGAGCAGTACTTC. Translating gives CASSLVAGNRNEQYF.

This clonotype was seen at least ten times. The rearrangement links TRBV29-1 to TRBJ1-2, with 11 nucleotides matching TRBD1. Germline CDR1 is SQVTM and CDR2 is ANQGSEA. Losses at the gene ends were 4 bases for V and 3 bases for J; bases not matched to a gene: 7. The CDR3 loop spans 15 amino acids. The CDR3 reads CSVGGQGAEDYGYTF. The DNA of the CDR3 is TGCAGCGTTGGTGGACAGGGGGCAGAAGACTATGGCTACACCTTC.

The count of this clonotype is one. This sequence joins TRBV28 and TRBJ1-5; D not resolved. In germline, CDR1 is MDHEN, CDR2 SYDVKM. Trimming took 2 bases from V and 4 from J, leaving 12 bases between them. This CDR3 has 15 amino acids. CDR3 residues: CASSLGVGWNQPQHF. CDR3 bases: TGTGCCAGCAGTTTAGGGGTGGGTTGGAATCAGCCCCAGCATTTT.

Only a few counts were recorded for this clonotype. In DNA, the CDR3 is TGCAGTGCTCTCGGGACAGCCTACGAGCAGTACTTC. It codes for CSALGTAYEQYF. The chain combines TRBV20-1 with TRBJ2-7; 7 bases are a match to TRBD1. V was pared by 5 bases and J by 2 bases, with 3 bases of the junction left unmatched. The germline V gene encodes CDR1 DFQATT and CDR2 SNEGSKA (reference sequence). The CDR3 loop spans 12 amino acids.

A few counts support this clonotype. The V gene is TRBV5-1, the J gene TRBJ1-4, with 9 bases that match TRBD1. CDR1 is SGHRS, CDR2 YFSETQ, per germline. With V trimmed by 5 bases and J by 6 bases, 2 bases remained unmatched. This CDR3 is 13 amino acids long. CDR3 sequence: CASRDRGYEKLFF. As DNA, the CDR3 is TGCGCCAGCAGAGACAGGGGGTATGAAAAACTGTTTTTT.